This T cell receptor beta chain was identified during a study of beta chain features in type 1 diabetes. Isolated RNA was reverse transcribed in full, so expressed TCRB transcripts were sequenced. Sequencing was performed with immunoSEQ multiplex PCR; in TCRdb, only in-frame clones are kept and a portion is missing. Among roughly 330,000 clones listed, about 10% were seen once. Sorted CD4+ subsets: naive, central memory, regulatory, stem cell-like memory (CD45RO/CCR7/CD25/CD127/CD95/CD27 panel). V shed 3 bases, J shed 4 bases, and the junction held 2 bases outside the gene matches. The CDR3 spans 13 residues. Germline CDR1 and CDR2: KGHSH and LQKENI.

The clonotype was recovered from a young woman in good health. The chain is built from TRBV18 and TRBJ2-7; 8 positions agree with TRBD2. Sequencing was performed on naive CD4+ T cells from blood. DNA for the CDR3: TGTGCCAGCTCACCTAGCGGGGATTACGAGCAGTACTTC. Translating it yields CASSPSGDYEQYF. The full variable domain, with the rest looked up from reference TRBV18 and TRBJ2-7, is NAGVMQNPRHLVRRRGQEARLRCSPMKGHSHVYWYRQLPEEGLKFMVYLQKENIIDESGMPKERFSAEFPKEGPSILRIQQVVRGDSAAYFCASSPSGDYEQYFGPGTRLTVT.